This T cell receptor (beta chain) comes out of a study of shared clonotypes between healthy human individuals. In the study overall: For every donor, three CD4 naive, three CD4 memory, two CD8 naive and one CD8 memory plates were used.

Study outcomes and limitations: Inspection by rarefaction showed sorted-subset sequencing to be incomplete despite large depth.

CD8 cells regarded as naive lacked CD45RO, were positively chosen for CCR7, and omitted terminally differentiated effector memory CD45RA+ cells. All the donors were Caucasian adults who lived in Nashville, Tennessee. The CDR3 sequence is 15 residues long. CDR1 and CDR2 from the germline V gene are MNHNS and SASEGT. V dropped 4 bases and J dropped 0 bases, with 13 bases sitting between them. The authors distributed each subset's genomic DNA evenly over several immunoSEQ plates. Clones were sequenced by immunoSEQ multiplex PCR, and TCRdb holds only the in-frame ones, with some missing. The data contain some 2 million clones, approximately 95% of them singletons. As to this clone: Its antigen is not known.

This TCR came from a man in his late teens or twenties in good health. Sequencing was done on a sample of naive CD8+ T cells sorted from blood. This rearrangement joins TRBV6-1 to TRBJ2-7; TRBD1 is a possible D gene (6 bases). The CDR3, as DNA: TGTGCCAGCAGTGGGATAACAGGGAACTCCTACGAGCAGTACTTC. This translates into CASSGITGNSYEQYF.